The source of this T cell receptor beta chain is a study of blood T cell repertoires in COVID-19. Study in general: Both acute and convalescent COVID-19 samples were obtained from the United States, Italy and Spain. T cells, B-cell-depleted T cells, or PBMCs supplied cDNA or gDNA.

The CDR3 is made up of 16 amino acids. The germline CDR1 and CDR2 sequences are MDHEN and SYDVKM. The trim removed 0 bases at V and 3 bases at J, leaving 7 bases unmatched. Original data processing: Estimates of nucleated cell counts were drawn from the amplification of reference gene primers. Sequenced by immunoSEQ multiplex PCR; TCRdb stores in-frame clones only, minus some. V and J calls and clone size come straight from that table; D and trimming were deduced from the DNA. The sample consists of roughly 90,000 clones, around four fifths of them appearing once. This TCR was recovered from a human donor in a cohort sampled during active COVID-19. The chain uses TRBV28 and TRBJ1-1; 7 bases are a match to TRBD1. The sequenced material came from peripheral blood. The CDR3 sequence: CASSLWSQGEDTEAFF. Written as DNA, the CDR3 is TGTGCCAGCAGTTTATGGTCCCAGGGGGAGGACACTGAAGCTTTCTTT.